These 26 T cell receptor beta chains originate from one sample sequenced in a study of T cell changes during pregnancy in multiple sclerosis (dated by TCRdb to the late 2010s). To prepare the library, the immunoSEQ multiplex PCR assay was applied. This immuneACCESS table, as held by TCRdb, lists in-frame sequences with V and J called but not all clones. Of the missing ones, under half trace to an unresolved V gene in checked studies; the others have no known cause. This sample comprises about 48,000 clones, approximately 92% of them detected only once. The ten biggest clones cover approximately 0.9% of the sample. The specimen was CD4+ T cells from peripheral blood mononuclear cells, collected in the second trimester of pregnancy. Source of these receptors: a female donor in good health, enrolled as a control in a pregnancy study.

This clone was detected only once. The chain recombines TRBV10-2 with TRBJ2-3; TRBD2 agrees at 8 bases. The CDR3 contains 14 residues. Germline loops: CDR1 WSHSY, CDR2 SAAADI. J lost 5 bases, V lost 6 bases, and 7 bases had no gene match. The CDR3 DNA reads as TGCGCCAGCAGGGGACTAGGTCATATAGATACGCAGTATTTT. As protein: CASRGLGHIDTQYF.

The chain joins TRBV28 to TRBJ2-1, with TRBD1 matching over 9 bases. The V segment lost 7 bases and the J segment 6 bases; nucleotides outside the gene matches: 10. The CDR3 is made up of 15 amino acids. Germline-derived CDR1 and CDR2 are MDHEN and SYDVKM. CDR3 amino acids: CASTMWGQGSNEQFF. DNA of the CDR3: TGTGCCAGCACCATGTGGGGACAGGGCTCCAATGAGCAGTTCTTC.

This chain uses TRBV18 with TRBJ2-1, with 7 bases matching TRBD1. V trimming: 6 bases; J trimming: 0 bases; junction bases outside the gene matches: 5. The CDR3 sequence is 15 residues long. The V gene's germline CDR1 is KGHSH and CDR2 LQKENI. DNA for the CDR3: TGTGCCAGCTCGCCGGGACAGAGCTCCTACAATGAGCAGTTCTTC. Its protein is CASSPGQSSYNEQFF.

The chain links TRBV7-8 to TRBJ2-7; tentative D call: TRBD2 (6 bases). Trimming left V 4 bases short and J 5 bases short, with 18 bases between. Looked up from germline, CDR1 is SGHVS and CDR2 is FQNEAQ. This CDR3 has 15 residues. CDR3 loop: CASSSPASAWDEQYF. The CDR3 nucleotides are TGTGCCAGCAGCTCACCTGCTAGCGCGTGGGACGAGCAGTACTTC.

The J gene is TRBJ2-3, the V gene TRBV28, with 11 nucleotides matching TRBD2. The CDR3 extends over 15 amino acids. Losses at the gene ends were 7 bases for V and 6 bases for J; bases not matched to a gene: 9. Germline-derived CDR1 and CDR2 are MDHEN and SYDVKM. CDR3: CASNTLSGRVDTQYF. The CDR3 DNA reads TGTGCCAGCAACACACTTAGCGGGAGGGTGGATACGCAGTATTTT.

The chain employs TRBV4-1 and TRBJ2-3; D is undetermined. Between the trimmed V and J ends, which lost 2 bases and 6 bases, there was a span of 6 bases. The CDR3 is 12 amino acids. CDR1 MGHRA and CDR2 YSYEKL come from the germline V gene. CDR3 amino acids: CASSQPFDTQYF. The DNA of the CDR3 is TGCGCCAGCAGCCAACCGTTCGATACGCAGTATTTT.

The rearrangement joins TRBV11-2 to TRBJ1-1; 10 nucleotides line up with TRBD1. V lost 11 bases, J lost 5 bases, and 8 bases stayed unmatched. The CDR3 sequence is 13 residues long. Germline CDR1 and CDR2: SGHAT and FQNNGV. In DNA form, the CDR3 reads TGTGCCGGCACCCAGGACAGGGGGACTGAAGCTTTCTTT. Its protein is CAGTQDRGTEAFF.

The chain links TRBV27 to TRBJ2-6, with TRBD2 identical over 7 bases. V shed 8 bases and J 1 base; nucleotides not matched to a gene: 2. Germline CDR1 reads MNHEY; CDR2 reads SMNVEV (reference sequence). This CDR3 contains 14 residues. CDR3 protein: CASGGGSGANVLTF. For the CDR3, the DNA is TGTGCCAGCGGGGGGGGGTCTGGGGCCAACGTCCTGACTTTC.

The chain combines TRBV10-3 with TRBJ1-3; D perhaps matches TRBD1 (5 bases). Germline V gene sequence: CDR1 ENHRY, CDR2 SYGVKD. The CDR3 sequence is 15 residues long. Trimming took off 6 bases at V and 1 base at J, with 13 bases between the two ends. The CDR3 DNA sequence: TGTGCCATCAGCGCACGGACACTTTCTGGAAACACCATATATTTT. Its protein is CAISARTLSGNTIYF.

This chain uses TRBV19 with TRBJ2-7; TRBD1 is a possible D gene (6 bases). This CDR3 has 16 residues. Per the germline V gene, CDR1 is LNHDA and CDR2 is SQIVND (reference sequence). The V end was cut by 4 bases, the J end by 3 bases, with 19 bases between. This CDR3 reads CASSTLQGRGIYEQYF. Written as DNA, the CDR3 is TGTGCCAGTAGTACACTACAGGGCCGAGGAATCTACGAGCAGTACTTC.

The genes are TRBV18 and TRBJ2-2; 9 positions match TRBD2. V shed 5 bases and J 5 bases; nucleotides not matched to a gene: 0. The CDR3 spans 13 residues. Germline V gene sequence: CDR1 KGHSH, CDR2 LQKENI. The CDR3 is CASSSGGTGELFF. CDR3 bases: TGTGCCAGCTCAAGCGGGGGGACCGGGGAGCTGTTTTTT.

The chain is built from TRBV12-5 and TRBJ2-3; possibly TRBD2 for D (6 bases). Trimming shortened V by 5 bases and J by 2 bases, and 11 bases separated the two germline ends. Germline CDR1 is LGHNT and CDR2 is FRNRAP. CDR3 size: 14 residues. The CDR3 nucleotides read TGTGCTAGTGGTCTTAGCGGCGTCACAGATACGCAGTATTTT. Amino acids: CASGLSGVTDTQYF. Full variable domain (missing parts from reference TRBV12-5 and TRBJ2-3): DARVTQTPRHKVTEMGQEVTMRCQPILGHNTVFWYRQTMMQGLELLAYFRNRAPLDDSGMPKDRFSAEMPDATLATLKIQPSEPRDSAVYFCASGLSGVTDTQYFGPGTRLTVL.

This CDR3 is CASSLGTGAGNTIYF. The CDR3, as DNA: TGTGCCAGCAGCTTAGGGACAGGGGCTGGAAACACCATATATTTT. The chain joins TRBV7-9 to TRBJ1-3; 9 bases fit TRBD1. V was pared by 1 base and J by 2 bases, with 0 bases of the junction left unmatched. This CDR3 is 15 amino acids long. Germline V gene data show CDR1 as SEHNR and CDR2 as FQNEAQ (reference sequence).

The chain couples TRBV6-1 to TRBJ2-1; TRBD2 agrees at 7 bases. This CDR3 has 17 amino acids. Looked up from germline, CDR1 is MNHNS and CDR2 is SASEGT. The junction had 9 bases not matched to a gene; V was cut back by 0 bases and J by 4 bases. This CDR3 reads CASSEAPSSGAYNEQFF. For the CDR3, the DNA is TGTGCCAGCAGTGAAGCACCGTCTAGCGGAGCTTACAATGAGCAGTTCTTC.

This clone was picked up one time. This rearrangement joins TRBV30 to TRBJ2-6, with D tentatively TRBD1 (5 bases). Trimming took off 0 bases at V and 0 bases at J, with 15 bases between the two ends. Germline-derived CDR1 and CDR2 are GTSNPN and SVGIG (reference sequence). The CDR3 runs 18 residues. In nucleotides, the CDR3 is TGTGCCTGGAGTGTACTGAGGACATACCCCTCTGGGGCCAACGTCCTGACTTTC. This encodes CAWSVLRTYPSGANVLTF.

The rearrangement joins TRBV4-1 to TRBJ2-1, with TRBD2 identical over 7 bases. J lost 3 bases, V lost 3 bases, and 8 bases had no gene match. This CDR3 contains 16 residues. Germline CDR1 and CDR2: MGHRA and YSYEKL. CDR3 DNA sequence: TGCGCCAGCAGCCAGGGACTAACGAACCGCTACAATGAGCAGTTCTTC. Residues: CASSQGLTNRYNEQFF.

The chain carries TRBV9 and TRBJ1-2; unclear D gene. Trimming took 4 bases from V and 4 from J, leaving 14 bases between them. The germline gives CDR1 SGDLS, CDR2 YYNGEE. This CDR3 comprises 14 residues. CDR3 region: CASSPSRGGYGYTF. The CDR3 DNA reads as TGTGCCAGCAGCCCATCTCGGGGAGGCTATGGCTACACCTTC.

Here the CDR3 reads CASSILSEQYF. CDR3 DNA sequence: TGTGCCAGCAGTATCCTCTCCGAGCAGTACTTC. V gene TRBV28 combines with J gene TRBJ2-7; no firm D call. Germline CDR1 reads MDHEN; CDR2 reads SYDVKM. The CDR3 consists of 11 residues. Trimming stripped 5 bases from V and 6 bases from J, with 8 bases between. Combining the CDR3 with reference TRBV28 and TRBJ2-7 gives the whole variable domain DVKVTQSSRYLVKRTGEKVFLECVQDMDHENMFWYRQDPGLGLRLIYFSYDVKMKEKGDIPEGYSVSREKKERFSLILESASTNQTSMYLCASSILSEQYFGPGTRLTVT.

This sequence joins TRBV27 and TRBJ2-3; D perhaps matches TRBD2 (6 bases). Trimming took off 7 bases at V and 5 bases at J, with 13 bases between the two ends. The CDR3 contains 13 residues. Germline V gene data show CDR1 as MNHEY and CDR2 as SMNVEV (reference sequence). CDR3 region: CASKKRREDTQYF. The CDR3 nucleotides read TGTGCCAGCAAAAAGCGGAGGGAAGATACGCAGTATTTT.

The J gene is TRBJ1-3, the V gene TRBV19; D gene uncertain. CDR3 length: 16 amino acids. V lost 2 bases and J 0 bases, leaving 11 bases between the germline ends. CDR1 is LNHDA and CDR2 is SQIVND in the germline V gene (reference sequence). The DNA of the CDR3 is TGTGCCAGTAGTATAATCGGGGAACTCTCTGGAAACACCATATATTTT. Translation gives CASSIIGELSGNTIYF.

The chain has TRBV7-8 and TRBJ2-3, with D possibly TRBD2 on 5 matching bases. The CDR3 extends over 14 amino acids. Trimming pared 4 bases from V and 0 bases from J, leaving 8 bases between. Looked up from germline, CDR1 is SGHVS and CDR2 is FQNEAQ. CDR3 in DNA: TGTGCCAGCAGCTCCTGGACTAGCACAGATACGCAGTATTTT. Translation gives CASSSWTSTDTQYF.

This clone appeared once. The chain couples TRBV29-1 to TRBJ2-1; TRBD1 might be the D (9 bases). The V and J ends lost 6 bases and 0 bases respectively, with 36 bases between them. The CDR3 is made up of 22 amino acids. Germline CDR1 SQVTM, CDR2 ANQGSEA. CDR3 residues: CSVARQGEGLVDYYGSYNEQFF. The CDR3 bases are TGCAGCGTCGCTCGACAGGGGGAGGGACTAGTGGACTATTACGGCTCCTACAATGAGCAGTTCTTC.

The chain has TRBV27 and TRBJ2-4; maybe TRBD2 (6 bases). Trimming stripped 6 bases from V and 2 bases from J, with 14 bases between. Germline V gene lookup returns CDR1 MNHEY and CDR2 SMNVEV (reference sequence). The CDR3 runs to 15 residues. The DNA of the CDR3 is TGTGCCAGCAGCCTTGGGGGGATTACCAAAAACATTCAGTACTTC. Translation gives CASSLGGITKNIQYF.

J is TRBJ2-1 and V is TRBV18, with D maybe TRBD2 (5 bases). The CDR3 runs to 14 residues. Trimming took 5 bases from V and 4 from J, leaving 12 bases between them. Germline V gives CDR1 KGHSH, CDR2 LQKENI. Here the CDR3 DNA reads TGTGCCAGCTCATCGCCCCGGGGTTACAATGAGCAGTTCTTC. It yields the protein CASSSPRGYNEQFF.

This chain connects TRBV4-3 to TRBJ1-2; tentative D call: TRBD1 (6 bases). Trimming cost V 2 bases and J 3 bases, with 13 bases left between them. CDR3 size: 15 residues. Germline-derived CDR1 and CDR2 are LGHNA and YSLEER. The CDR3 sequence: CASSQTTGPHYGYTF. In nucleotides, the CDR3 is TGCGCCAGCAGCCAAACGACAGGTCCCCACTATGGCTACACCTTC.

This clone showed up just once. The rearrangement links TRBV7-2 to TRBJ1-3, with D uncertain. Deletions cut 8 bases from V and 4 bases from J, with 9 bases between. Germline CDR1 reads SGHTA; CDR2 reads FQGNSA. The CDR3 contains 12 residues. CDR3 DNA sequence: TGTGCCAGCGGCCGTCCGGGAAACACCATATATTTT. It translates to CASGRPGNTIYF.